These 11 T cell receptor beta chains share one sample of origin, sequenced in a study of blood T cell repertoires in COVID-19. The table came from immunoSEQ multiplex PCR; TCRdb's copy has only in-frame clones and leaves some out. The profile shows 300,000 to 500,000 clones, roughly 88% of them singletons. Sequencing was done on a sample of PBMCs or T cells enriched from blood (not recorded which). These receptors all come from a woman aged 30 to 39 with acute COVID-19.

The chain employs TRBV19 and TRBJ2-3; perhaps TRBD1 as D (6 bases). The CDR3 has 14 residues. Trimming pared 6 bases from V and 0 bases from J, leaving 10 bases between. Germline CDR1 reads LNHDA; CDR2 reads SQIVND (reference sequence). The DNA of the CDR3 is TGTGCCAGTAGAACAGGGTCTAGCACAGATACGCAGTATTTT. Translation gives CASRTGSSTDTQYF.

The chain recombines TRBV5-6 with TRBJ2-2; 8 positions agree with TRBD2. With V trimmed by 4 bases and J by 0 bases, 5 bases remained unmatched. This CDR3 is 16 amino acids long. Germline V lookup: CDR1 SGHDT, CDR2 YYEEEE. The CDR3 loop reads CASSRGGGSNTGELFF. CDR3 nucleotide sequence: TGTGCCAGCAGCCGGGGGGGTGGTTCGAACACCGGGGAGCTGTTTTTT.

The gene calls are TRBV18 and TRBJ2-3, with D possibly matching TRBD2 (5 bases). The CDR3 has 14 amino acids. Germline CDR1 and CDR2: KGHSH and LQKENI. V dropped 3 bases and J dropped 6 bases, with 13 bases sitting between them. The DNA for the CDR3 is TGTGCCAGCTCACCGGGGAGTCCGCGCGATACGCAGTATTTT. As protein: CASSPGSPRDTQYF.

CDR3 DNA sequence: TGTGCCAGCAGTTTCACGACTAGCGGGGGGTGGGAGACCCAGTACTTC. Its protein product is CASSFTTSGGWETQYF. This sequence joins TRBV28 and TRBJ2-5, with TRBD2 matching over 13 bases. This CDR3 comprises 16 residues. V shed 3 bases, J shed 5 bases, and the junction held 6 bases outside the gene matches. Looked up from germline, CDR1 is MDHEN and CDR2 is SYDVKM.

The J gene is TRBJ2-1, the V gene TRBV10-3, with D possibly matching TRBD1 (5 bases). CDR1 ENHRY and CDR2 SYGVKD come from the germline V gene. Trimming took 4 bases from V and 3 from J, leaving 16 bases between them. The CDR3 length is 16 residues. The CDR3 is CAISGNSGPHYNEQFF. The CDR3, as DNA: TGTGCCATCAGTGGGAATTCAGGGCCCCACTACAATGAGCAGTTCTTC.

On this clone: Other DNA variants within this sample encode the same CDR3. The chain employs TRBV18 and TRBJ1-3; D possibly corresponds to TRBD1 (6 bases). This CDR3 comprises 14 residues. The V and J ends lost 3 bases and 2 bases respectively, with 8 bases between them. Germline V gives CDR1 KGHSH, CDR2 LQKENI. CDR3 nucleotides: TGTGCCAGCTCACCGGCAGGGGCTGGAAACACCATATATTTT. Protein sequence: CASSPAGAGNTIYF. The whole variable domain, filled in from reference TRBV18 and TRBJ1-3, reads NAGVMQNPRHLVRRRGQEARLRCSPMKGHSHVYWYRQLPEEGLKFMVYLQKENIIDESGMPKERFSAEFPKEGPSILRIQQVVRGDSAAYFCASSPAGAGNTIYFGEGSWLTVV.

The chain employs TRBV19 and TRBJ1-2, with TRBD1 matching over 7 bases. CDR1 and CDR2 (germline): LNHDA, SQIVND (reference sequence). J gave up 1 base and V 4 bases, and 6 bases lay outside the gene matches. This CDR3 has 15 amino acids. The CDR3 coding sequence is TGTGCCAGTAGTACATCGGGACAGTATAACTATGGCTACACCTTC. This translates into CASSTSGQYNYGYTF. Full variable domain (missing parts from reference TRBV19 and TRBJ1-2): DGGITQSPKYLFRKEGQNVTLSCEQNLNHDAMYWYRQDPGQGLRLIYYSQIVNDFQKGDIAEGYSVSREKKESFPLTVTSAQKNPTAFYLCASSTSGQYNYGYTFGSGTRLTVV.

This clone has just one count. The chain uses TRBV7-3 and TRBJ2-5; 10 bases agree with TRBD1. The CDR3 is 15 amino acids. From germline, CDR1 is SGHTA and CDR2 FQGTGA. V lost 4 bases and J lost 1; bases outside the gene matches: 3. The CDR3 spells CASSSTGGFQETQYF. The CDR3 DNA reads TGTGCCAGCAGCTCGACAGGGGGCTTCCAAGAGACCCAGTACTTC.

The chain has TRBV30 and TRBJ2-7, with 7 nucleotides matching TRBD1. The V segment lost 3 bases and the J segment 3 bases; nucleotides outside the gene matches: 11. Germline-derived CDR1 and CDR2 are GTSNPN and SVGIG (reference sequence). The CDR3 totals 15 residues. The DNA of the CDR3 is TGTGCCTGGAGACGTAGACAGGGAATCCACTACGAGCAGTACTTC. Protein sequence: CAWRRRQGIHYEQYF.

The V and J genes are TRBV9 and TRBJ2-3; a possible D gene is TRBD2 (6 bases). The CDR3 runs to 18 residues. Germline CDR1 reads SGDLS; CDR2 reads YYNGEE. Trimming pared 0 bases from V and 0 bases from J, leaving 17 bases between. CDR3 DNA: TGTGCCAGCAGCGTAGGAGATTTGCGGGGCCCTAGCACAGATACGCAGTATTTT. Residues: CASSVGDLRGPSTDTQYF. The full variable domain, in which reference TRBV9 and TRBJ2-3 provide the parts outside the CDR3, is DSGVTQTPKHLITATGQRVTLRCSPRSGDLSVYWYQQSLDQGLQFLIQYYNGEERAKGNILERFSAQQFPDLHSELNLSSLELGDSALYFCASSVGDLRGPSTDTQYFGPGTRLTVL.

The rearrangement links TRBV24-1 to TRBJ2-1, with 7 bases aligning to TRBD1. The CDR3 runs to 16 residues. After removal of 4 bases from V and 0 bases from J, the junction contained 5 bases not matched to a gene. CDR1 is KGHDR and CDR2 is SFDVKD in the germline V gene. CDR3 protein: CATSERQGPSYNEQFF. The CDR3 DNA reads as TGTGCCACCAGTGAACGACAGGGTCCCTCCTACAATGAGCAGTTCTTC.